A single sample gave rise to the 7 T cell receptor beta chains below, sequenced in a study of CD4 T cell repertoires in COVID-19. These receptors lack a known antigen. The repertoire was sequenced with immunoSEQ multiplex PCR; TCRdb's copy has only in-frame clones and lacks some. The repertoire holds some 600 clones, with roughly 24% as singletons. The sequenced sample was memory CD4+ T cells, cultured in vitro, obtained after recovery from COVID-19. These receptors were collected from a human donor who had COVID-19.

This clone was seen once. This rearrangement joins TRBV7-2 to TRBJ2-1; a weak D match, TRBD2 (5 bases). The germline CDR1 and CDR2 sequences are SGHTA and FQGNSA. V was shortened by 0 bases and J by 6 bases, with 15 bases between the two germline ends. The CDR3 has 16 amino acids. The CDR3 reads CASSLAGARGGNEQFF. CDR3 in DNA: TGTGCCAGCAGCTTAGCGGGAGCCCGCGGAGGCAATGAGCAGTTCTTC. The whole variable domain, filled in from reference TRBV7-2 and TRBJ2-1, reads GAGVSQSPSNKVTEKGKDVELRCDPISGHTALYWYRQSLGQGLEFLIYFQGNSAPDKSGLPSDRFSAERTGGSVSTLTIQRTQQEDSAVYLCASSLAGARGGNEQFFGPGTRLTVL.

V and J are TRBV28 and TRBJ1-2, with a tentative D call TRBD1 (6 bases). V lost 5 bases and J 4 bases, leaving 17 bases between the germline ends. Looked up from germline, CDR1 is MDHEN and CDR2 is SYDVKM. This CDR3 comprises 15 residues. This chain's CDR3 is CASSTGTPTGYGYTF. The CDR3 DNA sequence: TGTGCCAGCAGTACCGGGACACCTACGGGCTATGGCTACACCTTC.

By sample fraction, this clone is large. The rearrangement links TRBV5-6 to TRBJ2-2; D is uncertain. Germline CDR1 SGHDT, CDR2 YYEEEE. This CDR3 comprises 13 residues. V lost 1 base and J 6 bases, leaving 7 bases between the germline ends. The CDR3 reads CASSLPRSGELFF. The CDR3 nucleotides read TGTGCCAGCAGCTTGCCTCGTTCCGGGGAGCTGTTTTTT.

This clone counts as large. The V and J genes are TRBV28 and TRBJ1-1; the match to TRBD1 covers 9 bases. The V and J ends lost 6 bases and 1 base, in that order; junction bases with no gene match: 9. The CDR3 has 16 residues. Germline values: CDR1 MDHEN, CDR2 SYDVKM. Written as DNA, the CDR3 is TGTGCCAGCAGATCGGGACAGGGAGTCAGGAACACTGAAGCTTTCTTT. This codes for CASRSGQGVRNTEAFF. Full variable domain (rest looked up from reference TRBV28 and TRBJ1-1): DVKVTQSSRYLVKRTGEKVFLECVQDMDHENMFWYRQDPGLGLRLIYFSYDVKMKEKGDIPEGYSVSREKKERFSLILESASTNQTSMYLCASRSGQGVRNTEAFFGQGTRLTVV.

This clone was detected only a few times. This chain uses TRBV30 with TRBJ2-3; 9 bases align to TRBD2. This CDR3 is 16 amino acids long. The V gene's germline CDR1 is GTSNPN and CDR2 SVGIG (reference sequence). Trimming cost V 3 bases and J 0 bases; bases outside gene matches: 7. CDR3 bases: TGTGCCTGGAGCCCCGGACTAGCGCGGAGCACAGATACGCAGTATTTT. This codes for CAWSPGLARSTDTQYF.

Sample share makes this clone medium-sized. The chain has TRBV5-1 and TRBJ2-5, with TRBD2 as a possible D gene (6 bases). The CDR3 spans 15 residues. CDR1 and CDR2 from the germline V gene are SGHRS and YFSETQ. V lost 7 bases, J lost 1 base, and 17 bases lay in between. DNA for the CDR3: TGCGCCAGCCGATGGCGGGGCGAGGTCCAAGAGACCCAGTACTTC. Its translation is CASRWRGEVQETQYF.

This clone is labeled medium-sized. One end of the junction varies from germline; a read error may be responsible. This chain joins TRBV10-3 and TRBJ2-7; no reliable D call. From germline, CDR1 is ENHRY and CDR2 SYGVKD. The CDR3 is 13 residues long. Here the CDR3 DNA reads TGTGCCATCACTGAGGACCCTGCCTACGAGCAGTACTTC. It yields the protein CAITEDPAYEQYF.